This T cell receptor (beta chain) was sequenced in a study of shared clonotypes between healthy human individuals. At the level of the study: Researchers assigned three CD4 naive, three CD4 memory, two CD8 naive and one CD8 memory plate to each donor.

TCRdb keeps only in-frame clones here, not all; method: immunoSEQ multiplex PCR. The sample has under 600,000 clones; nearly 98% are singletons. Whole-study results and caveats: When compared with the clonotypes that were shared by all four sorted-subset donors, the non-shared clonotypes turned out to have lower generation probabilities. The study generally estimated greater richness for naive than memory subsets.

Per germline, CDR1 SGHDT and CDR2 YYEEEE. The CDR3 is 16 amino acids. Deletions cut 4 bases from V and 3 bases from J, with 20 bases between. In regard to this clone: The antigen is unknown.

Positive CCR7 selection of CD45RO-negative cells yielded the naive CD8 cells, and terminally differentiated effector memory CD45RA+ cells were excluded. Specimen: naive CD8+ T cells sorted from blood. The sequence was collected from a man aged 25-45 years in good health. The J gene is TRBJ2-7, the V gene TRBV5-6; possible D gene TRBD2, 6 bases. CDR3 nucleotides: TGTGCCAGCAGCCCCGGTGTAGGAGGGGTCTACTACGAGCAGTACTTC. It yields the protein CASSPGVGGVYYEQYF.